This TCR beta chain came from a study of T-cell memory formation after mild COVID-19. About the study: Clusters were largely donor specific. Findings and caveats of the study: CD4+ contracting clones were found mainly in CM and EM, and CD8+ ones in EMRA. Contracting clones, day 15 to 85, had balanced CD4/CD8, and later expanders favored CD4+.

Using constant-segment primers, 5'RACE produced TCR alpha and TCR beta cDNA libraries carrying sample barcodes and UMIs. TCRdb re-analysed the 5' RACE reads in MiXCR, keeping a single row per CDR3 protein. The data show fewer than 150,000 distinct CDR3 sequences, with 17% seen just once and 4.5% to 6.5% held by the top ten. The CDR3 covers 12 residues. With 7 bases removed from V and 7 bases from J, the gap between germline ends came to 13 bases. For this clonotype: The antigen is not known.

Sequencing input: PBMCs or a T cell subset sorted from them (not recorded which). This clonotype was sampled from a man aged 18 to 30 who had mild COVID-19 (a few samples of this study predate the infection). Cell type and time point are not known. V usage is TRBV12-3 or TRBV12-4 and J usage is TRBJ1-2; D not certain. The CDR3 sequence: CASNDAAFGYTF. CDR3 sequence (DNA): TGTGCCAGCAACGACGCCGCGTTTGGCTACACCTTC.